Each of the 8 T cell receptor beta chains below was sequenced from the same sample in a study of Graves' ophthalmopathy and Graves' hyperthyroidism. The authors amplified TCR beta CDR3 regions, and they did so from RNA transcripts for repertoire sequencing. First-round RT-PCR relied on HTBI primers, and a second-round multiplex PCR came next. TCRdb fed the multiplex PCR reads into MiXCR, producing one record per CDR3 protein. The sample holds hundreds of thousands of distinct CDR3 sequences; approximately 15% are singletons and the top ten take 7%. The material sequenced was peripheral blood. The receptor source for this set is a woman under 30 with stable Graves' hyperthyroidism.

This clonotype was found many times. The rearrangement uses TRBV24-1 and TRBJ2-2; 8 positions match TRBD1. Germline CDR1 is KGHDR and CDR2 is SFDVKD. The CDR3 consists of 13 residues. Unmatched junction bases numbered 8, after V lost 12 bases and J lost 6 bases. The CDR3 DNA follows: TGTGCCTCCCGGACAGGGCCCTCCGGGGAGCTGTTTTTT. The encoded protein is CASRTGPSGELFF.

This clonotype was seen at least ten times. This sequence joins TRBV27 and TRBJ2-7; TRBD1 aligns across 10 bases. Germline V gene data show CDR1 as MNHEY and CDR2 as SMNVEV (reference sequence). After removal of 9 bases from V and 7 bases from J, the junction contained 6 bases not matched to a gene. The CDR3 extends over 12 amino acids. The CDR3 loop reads CASRQGAGEQYF. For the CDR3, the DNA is TGTGCCAGTAGACAGGGGGCAGGGGAGCAGTACTTC.

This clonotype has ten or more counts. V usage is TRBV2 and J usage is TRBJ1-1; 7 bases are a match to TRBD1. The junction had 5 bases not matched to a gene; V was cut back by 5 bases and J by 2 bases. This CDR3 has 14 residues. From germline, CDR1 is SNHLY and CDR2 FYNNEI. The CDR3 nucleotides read TGTGCCAGCAGTCGAACAGGGGCCAACACTGAAGCTTTCTTT. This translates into CASSRTGANTEAFF.

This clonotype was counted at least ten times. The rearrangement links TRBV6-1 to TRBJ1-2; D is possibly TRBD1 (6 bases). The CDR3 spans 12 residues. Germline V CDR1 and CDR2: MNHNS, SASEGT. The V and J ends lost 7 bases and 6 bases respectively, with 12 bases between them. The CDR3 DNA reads TGTGCCAGCACTACGACAGGAAATGGCTACACCTTC. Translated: CASTTTGNGYTF.

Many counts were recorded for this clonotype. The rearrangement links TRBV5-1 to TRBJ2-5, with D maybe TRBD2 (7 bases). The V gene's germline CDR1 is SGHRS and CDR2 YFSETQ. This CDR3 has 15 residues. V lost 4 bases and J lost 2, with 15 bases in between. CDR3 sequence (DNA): TGCGCCAGCAGCGCTTGGAGGGGGGGACAAGAGACCCAGTACTTC. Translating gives CASSAWRGGQETQYF.

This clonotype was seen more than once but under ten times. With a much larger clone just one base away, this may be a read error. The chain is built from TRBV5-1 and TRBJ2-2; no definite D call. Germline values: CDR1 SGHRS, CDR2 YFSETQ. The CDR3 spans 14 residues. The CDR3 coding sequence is TGCGCCTGCAGCTTGAAGGACGGCACCGGGGAGCTGTTTTTT. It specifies CACSLKDGTGELFF.

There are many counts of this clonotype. The CDR3 sequence is CASSPARERYQETQYF. The CDR3 DNA is TGTGCCAGCAGTCCAGCTAGGGAGAGATACCAAGAGACCCAGTACTTC. The genes are TRBV6-1 and TRBJ2-5, with a possible D match to TRBD2 (5 bases). The CDR3 covers 16 residues. Germline CDR1 and CDR2: MNHNS and SASEGT. V gave up 5 bases and J gave up 0 bases, with 16 bases separating them.

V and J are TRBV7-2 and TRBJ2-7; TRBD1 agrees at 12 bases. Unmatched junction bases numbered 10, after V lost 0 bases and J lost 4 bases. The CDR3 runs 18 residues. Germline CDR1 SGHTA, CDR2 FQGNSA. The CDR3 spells CASSLAVTGQGAPYEQYF. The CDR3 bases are TGTGCCAGCAGCTTAGCGGTAACGGGACAGGGGGCGCCTTACGAGCAGTACTTC.